This T cell receptor beta chain was obtained from a study of regulatory T cells in long-lasting Graves disease. About the study: Newly diagnosed Graves' patients had under 3 months of antithyroid drugs.

Time point described: newly diagnosed GD, antithyroid drugs for less than 3 months. Isolated PBMC RNA provided the starting material for the TCR library. Points from the study as a whole: Preferential use of TRBV28, TRBJ1-2 and TRBJ2-5 was seen in persistent disease.

This clonotype came up once. The antigen remains unidentified. Possible read error: a much larger clone is one base away. The V gene's germline CDR1 is SGHRS and CDR2 YFSETQ. The CDR3 runs to 13 residues. The ends lost 9 bases at V and 9 bases at J; junction bases unmatched: 9. Arm-PCR of CDR3 regions and iRepertoire HTBI primers were used to build TCR beta libraries. One entry per CDR3 protein, called by TCRdb with MiXCR from the multiplex PCR reads. The table shows around 400,000 distinct CDR3 sequences, with roughly 10% occurring only once. This sample was also put to use in a study of T cells in Graves' hyperthyroidism and ophthalmopathy.

Sequenced here: peripheral blood mononuclear cells (PBMCs), sampled at new diagnosis, from a patient treated with antithyroid drugs. This TCR was sampled from a woman under 30 with Graves disease. V usage is TRBV5-1 and J usage is TRBJ2-1, with 10 positions matching TRBD2. The CDR3 nucleotides read TGCGCCACCTGGCGACTAGCGGGTGGTGAGCAGTTCTTC. Residues: CATWRLAGGEQFF.